This TCR beta chain is from a study of cytomegalovirus exposure and HLA in healthy donors. Study-wide context: The use of the same platform for the 90 to 150 validation repertoires and the roughly 730 first-cohort repertoires was reported by a later analysis. Study results and limitations: That first-cohort TCR clusters tended to co-occur in the 90 to 150 validation repertoires was found in a later analysis.

The donors were part of the validation cohort of more than 90 subjects. That cohort was separate from the first cohort, which comprised 550 to 750 subjects. Sequencing was performed with immunoSEQ multiplex PCR; in TCRdb, only in-frame clones are kept and a portion is missing. The table shows a few hundred thousand clones, with approximately 91% occurring only once. Of note for this clone: Its antigen is currently unknown.

With 8 bases clipped from V and 1 base from J, the junction kept 5 bases outside the gene matches. CDR3 size: 14 residues. Germline V gives CDR1 ENHRY, CDR2 SYGVKD. This clonotype was sampled from a man aged 25 to 40 in good health and CMV-seronegative. Sequenced material: PBMCs. The chain uses TRBV10-3 and TRBJ2-4; 7 bases fit TRBD1. The CDR3 reads CAIGSGQAKNIQYF. CDR3 DNA: TGTGCCATCGGGTCGGGACAGGCCAAAAACATTCAGTACTTC.